This T cell receptor beta chain was identified during a study of blood T cell repertoires in COVID-19. Here immunoSEQ multiplex PCR was the method, and the copy in TCRdb shows in-frame clones only, minus some. The profile covers 120,000 to 150,000 clones, with roughly 76% appearing a single time and more than 7% taken by the ten largest. V lost 3 bases, J lost 7 bases, and 4 bases stayed unmatched. Germline loops: CDR1 SNHLY, CDR2 FYNNEI. The CDR3 totals 13 residues. V is TRBV2 and J is TRBJ1-1; 8 nucleotides line up with TRBD1. The origin of this receptor is a human donor with acute or convalescent COVID-19. The donor label of this sample is uncertain. The sequenced sample was peripheral blood. The CDR3 nucleotides are TGTGCCAGCAGTGACAGGGGGCGAGGTGAAGCTTTCTTT. It yields the protein CASSDRGRGEAFF.